This is a list of T cell receptor beta chains from one sample in a study of regulatory T cells in long-lasting Graves disease. One entry per CDR3 protein, called by TCRdb with MiXCR from the multiplex PCR reads. The sample consists of about 340,000 distinct CDR3 sequences, roughly a fifth of them appearing once. The starting material was peripheral blood mononuclear cells (PBMCs), obtained when the disease was refractory, from a patient treated with antithyroid drugs. These receptors were taken from a female donor with Graves disease. Each CDR3 is given with its conserved first and last residue.

V	J	CDR3
TRBV11-2	TRBJ1-1	CASSPGTAREAFF
TRBV12-3/TRBV12-4	TRBJ2-2	CASRQTGVGGLFF
TRBV30	TRBJ2-7	CAWNQGFSYEQYF
TRBV6-9	TRBJ2-2	CASSFTGHTTGELFF
TRBV7-8	TRBJ2-5	CASSSTRGQETQYF
TRBV28	TRBJ2-7	CASSSRYDYEQYF
TRBV10-2	TRBJ2-7	CASKTEGVGSPYEQYF
TRBV7-9	TRBJ1-2	CASRTTGGEDYGYTF
TRBV7-2	TRBJ1-6	CASSPEGTLPLHF
TRBV5-1	TRBJ2-5	CASSPRTSSQETQYF
TRBV14	TRBJ1-1	CASSLGVSTEAFF
TRBV30	TRBJ1-5	CAWSVSGQVSNQPQHF
TRBV28	TRBJ2-3	CASSPRLAGVLDTQYF
TRBV28	TRBJ2-7	CASSLLGLAGSYEQYF
TRBV18	TRBJ1-6	CASSPPGTGINSPLHF
TRBV6-5	TRBJ2-7	CASSYSRGLAGLNSYEQYF
TRBV6-5	TRBJ2-5	CASSYLAGGPQETQYF
TRBV9	TRBJ2-7	CASSVDPLPGEQYF
TRBV7-2	TRBJ2-7	CASSLSYDEQYF
TRBV11-2	TRBJ2-3	CASSPPQGLGTDTQYF
TRBV20-1	TRBJ1-4	CSAFKADSLFF
TRBV20-1	TRBJ2-7	CSASGGMSYEQYF
TRBV6-9	TRBJ1-2	CASSYLEINRAGYGYTF
TRBV27	TRBJ1-5	CASSPRGTLFQPQHF
TRBV12-3/TRBV12-4	TRBJ1-6	CASSLGQGNSPLHF
TRBV5-5	TRBJ2-6	CASRDRVGPGANVLTF
TRBV18	TRBJ1-6	CASSLQDGNSPLHF
TRBV20-1	TRBJ2-7	CSAREQVFEQYF
TRBV20-1	TRBJ2-7	CSATGQGAYEQYF
TRBV5-1	TRBJ2-6	CASSRDSSSGANVLTF
TRBV29-1	TRBJ1-6	CSVDHWGTLHF
TRBV28	TRBJ1-1	CASRPGTGGTEAFF
TRBV10-3	TRBJ2-7	CAISVEGAYEQYF
TRBV28	TRBJ2-2	CASSLNVGGLGELFF
TRBV19	TRBJ1-1	CASSIVGVNTEAFF
TRBV6-1	TRBJ1-6	CASSLGWYGDNSPLHF
TRBV7-8	TRBJ2-5	CASKRSLWTSGRGGEETQYF
TRBV4-3	TRBJ2-7	CASSQDFGRAYEQYF
TRBV25-1	TRBJ1-2	CASSELESTGANYGYTF
TRBV3-1	TRBJ1-6	CASSQGSPLHF
TRBV3-1	TRBJ2-1	CASSQEGDEQFF
TRBV2	TRBJ1-6	CASSEAFSYNSPLHF
TRBV7-3	TRBJ2-5	CASSLSGQGGWETQYF
TRBV3-1	TRBJ1-1	CASSHWTTNTEAFF
TRBV7-2	TRBJ2-3	CASSPPPGGRTDTQYF
TRBV29-1	TRBJ1-1	CSVETGMNTEAFF
TRBV6-1	TRBJ1-2	CASSEPGFYGYTF
TRBV3-1	TRBJ2-7	CASSSSGTGLYEQYF
TRBV7-9	TRBJ2-7	CASSLSGPIWGRSSYEQYF
TRBV11-2	TRBJ2-7	CASSLEAGELYEQYF
TRBV20-1	TRBJ1-1	CSAPGQGMNTEAFF